Below, 28 T cell receptor beta chains from the same sample are listed, as sequenced in a study of shared clonotypes between healthy human individuals. CD8 cells regarded as naive lacked CD45RO, were positively chosen for CCR7, and omitted terminally differentiated effector memory CD45RA+ cells. Data came from immunoSEQ multiplex PCR; TCRdb stores just in-frame clones and leaves some out. The data contain over 2,000,000 clones, 80% to 95% of them singletons. Specimen: naive CD8+ T cells from PBMCs. These receptors were taken from a man aged 18 to 29 in good health. Some clones in this sample may be carry-over from other donors' samples.

A word on this clone: An end of the junction differs from the germline gene, which may be a read error. V gene TRBV6-1 combines with J gene TRBJ1-1; D gene ambiguous. This CDR3 contains 16 residues. Germline V gene sequence: CDR1 MNHNS, CDR2 SASEGT. CDR3 loop: CASSDTDMTLNSEAFF. For the CDR3, the DNA is TGTGCCAGCAGTGACACAGACATGACCTTGAACTCTGAAGCTTTCTTT.

Here the CDR3 reads CASSPYLDTQYF. The CDR3 region has the DNA TGTGCCAGCAGCCCTTATTTGGATACGCAGTATTTT. V gene TRBV7-9 combines with J gene TRBJ2-3, with D uncertain. V lost 5 bases, J lost 6 bases, and 9 bases lay in between. Germline-derived CDR1 and CDR2 are SEHNR and FQNEAQ (reference sequence). CDR3 length equals 12 residues. Combining the CDR3 with reference TRBV7-9 and TRBJ2-3 gives the whole variable domain DTGVSQNPRHKITKRGQNVTFRCDPISEHNRLYWYRQTLGQGPEFLTYFQNEAQLEKSRLLSDRFSAERPKGSFSTLEIQRTEQGDSAMYLCASSPYLDTQYFGPGTRLTVL.

The chain has TRBV6-6 and TRBJ2-2; no reliable D call. CDR3 length: 14 amino acids. Germline V gene sequence: CDR1 MNHNY, CDR2 SVGAGI (reference sequence). V was trimmed by 6 bases and J by 6 bases, leaving 14 bases between them. CDR3 protein: CASSGPVSSGELFF. The CDR3 DNA reads as TGTGCCAGCAGCGGACCCGTTAGTTCCGGGGAGCTGTTTTTT.

This chain connects TRBV28 to TRBJ2-5; 8 bases fit TRBD1. There are 15 residues in the CDR3. Trimming removed 5 bases from V and 2 bases from J; junction bases left unmatched: 7. In germline, CDR1 is MDHEN, CDR2 SYDVKM. The CDR3 loop is CASSRPWTGQETQYF. Here the CDR3 DNA reads TGTGCCAGCAGTCGCCCCTGGACAGGGCAAGAGACCCAGTACTTC. The full variable domain, with the rest looked up from reference TRBV28 and TRBJ2-5, is DVKVTQSSRYLVKRTGEKVFLECVQDMDHENMFWYRQDPGLGLRLIYFSYDVKMKEKGDIPEGYSVSREKKERFSLILESASTNQTSMYLCASSRPWTGQETQYFGPGTRLLVL.

This chain joins TRBV19 and TRBJ2-7, with D tentatively TRBD1 or TRBD2 (5 bases each). V lost 8 bases, J lost 3 bases, and 14 bases lay in between. Per the germline V gene, CDR1 is LNHDA and CDR2 is SQIVND (reference sequence). There are 13 residues in the CDR3. For the CDR3, the DNA is TGTGCCAGTGAGGGACCGAGGGGCTACGAGCAGTACTTC. Translating gives CASEGPRGYEQYF.

V usage is TRBV28 and J usage is TRBJ2-7; D may correspond to TRBD1 or TRBD2 (5 bases each). The germline V and J ends were trimmed by 3 bases and 2 bases, with 11 bases remaining between them. Germline assignment: CDR1 MDHEN and CDR2 SYDVKM. CDR3 length equals 14 residues. Written as DNA, the CDR3 is TGTGCCAGCAGTTTTGGGGGAACGGCCTACGAGCAGTACTTC. Protein: CASSFGGTAYEQYF.

The J gene is TRBJ1-1, the V gene TRBV4-1, with D possibly TRBD1 on 5 matching bases. CDR1 is MGHRA and CDR2 is YSYEKL in the germline V gene. Between the trimmed V and J ends, which lost 0 bases and 6 bases, there was a span of 11 bases. This CDR3 is built from 14 residues. The CDR3 reads CASSQDTGAAEAFF. Written as DNA, the CDR3 is TGCGCCAGCAGCCAAGATACCGGGGCCGCTGAAGCTTTCTTT.

The chain joins TRBV30 to TRBJ1-1; D not resolved. The CDR3 consists of 12 residues. The V and J ends lost 8 bases and 5 bases respectively, with 15 bases between them. Germline V gene lookup returns CDR1 GTSNPN and CDR2 SVGIG (reference sequence). CDR3 in DNA: TGTGCCGGTTACTTCTTGGGAACTGAAGCTTTCTTT. The encoded protein is CAGYFLGTEAFF.

The rearrangement links TRBV10-3 to TRBJ2-1; D may be TRBD2 (6 bases). The CDR3 extends over 12 amino acids. Trimming pared 11 bases from V and 6 bases from J, leaving 14 bases between. The germline V gene has CDR1 ENHRY and CDR2 SYGVKD. CDR3 in amino acids: CAGSGSGNEQFF. The CDR3 DNA reads TGTGCCGGAAGCGGGTCGGGCAATGAGCAGTTCTTC.

The chain combines TRBV28 with TRBJ2-1, with 7 bases fitting TRBD1. J was trimmed by 1 base and V by 8 bases; bases with no gene match: 5. Looked up from germline, CDR1 is MDHEN and CDR2 is SYDVKM. The CDR3 extends over 14 amino acids. The DNA of the CDR3 is TGTGCCAGCGGGACAGCCTCTTCCTACAATGAGCAGTTCTTC. Protein sequence: CASGTASSYNEQFF.

The chain is built from TRBV5-4 and TRBJ2-5, with a possible D match to TRBD2 (5 bases). Germline V gene lookup returns CDR1 SGHNT and CDR2 YYREEE (reference sequence). The CDR3 has 15 residues. Trimming cost V 0 bases and J 4 bases, with 13 bases left between them. The CDR3 DNA reads TGTGCCAGCAGCTTGGAGGCAGCGGATGTAGAGACCCAGTACTTC. Its translation: CASSLEAADVETQYF.

This clone was counted once. The gene calls are TRBV30 and TRBJ1-1; no firm D call. V was pared by 2 bases and J by 7 bases, with 11 bases between. The CDR3 loop spans 12 amino acids. Germline V lookup: CDR1 GTSNPN, CDR2 SVGIG (reference sequence). The CDR3 DNA follows: TGTGCCTGGAGTACCGGACGGCTTGAAGCTTTCTTT. Its protein is CAWSTGRLEAFF.

This chain joins TRBV4-2 and TRBJ2-1, with 9 bases aligning to TRBD2. The germline gives CDR1 LGHNA, CDR2 YNFKEQ. The CDR3 totals 15 residues. The V segment lost 4 bases and the J segment 7 bases; nucleotides outside the gene matches: 8. CDR3 in amino acids: CASSPLAGESNEQFF. The CDR3 DNA is TGTGCCAGCAGCCCATTAGCGGGAGAGTCTAATGAGCAGTTCTTC.

The chain uses TRBV27 and TRBJ2-1, with a tentative D call TRBD2 (6 bases). The CDR3 consists of 20 residues. V lost 6 bases and J lost 0, with 27 bases in between. Germline CDR1 MNHEY, CDR2 SMNVEV (reference sequence). CDR3 in amino acids: CASRPKEGILYSSSYNEQFF. The CDR3 nucleotides are TGTGCCAGCAGGCCTAAGGAGGGCATACTGTACTCGAGCTCCTACAATGAGCAGTTCTTC.

The genes are TRBV28 and TRBJ2-7; the match to TRBD2 covers 11 bases. This CDR3 region has 18 residues. CDR1 is MDHEN and CDR2 is SYDVKM in the germline V gene. Losses at the gene ends were 5 bases for V and 4 bases for J; bases not matched to a gene: 16. The CDR3 nucleotides are TGTGCCAGCAGTCTCTTCCCGCCCAGACTAGCGGGACGGTACGAGCAGTACTTC. Protein: CASSLFPPRLAGRYEQYF.

Here the CDR3 DNA reads TGTGCCAGCAGCTCCACAGCTTACAATGAGCAGTTCTTC. This encodes CASSSTAYNEQFF. V and J are TRBV11-3 and TRBJ2-1; no clear D. V shed 4 bases and J shed 4 bases, with 8 bases lying between them. The germline CDR1 and CDR2 sequences are SGHNT and YENEEA. This CDR3 contains 13 residues. Based on the CDR3 plus reference TRBV11-3 and TRBJ2-1, the full variable domain is EAGVVQSPRYKIIEKKQPVAFWCNPISGHNTLYWYLQNLGQGPELLIRYENEEAVDDSQLPKDRFSAERLKGVDSTLKIQPAELGDSAVYLCASSSTAYNEQFFGPGTRLTVL.

This rearrangement joins TRBV27 to TRBJ2-7; TRBD1 might be the D (6 bases). V shed 9 bases and J shed 0 bases, with 9 bases lying between them. From germline, CDR1 is MNHEY and CDR2 SMNVEV (reference sequence). This CDR3 contains 12 residues. The CDR3 DNA follows: TGTGCCAGTATGGACAGCTCCTACGAGCAGTACTTC. This sequence encodes CASMDSSYEQYF.

V gene TRBV28 combines with J gene TRBJ2-7; the match to TRBD1 covers 8 bases. Germline-derived CDR1 and CDR2 are MDHEN and SYDVKM. CDR3 length equals 18 residues. The ends lost 6 bases at V and 2 bases at J; junction bases unmatched: 18. The chain's CDR3 is CASSPGGRGPEVTYEQYF. The DNA for the CDR3 is TGTGCCAGCAGCCCAGGGGGCAGGGGGCCCGAAGTAACCTACGAGCAGTACTTC. The full variable domain, in which reference TRBV28 and TRBJ2-7 provide the parts outside the CDR3, is DVKVTQSSRYLVKRTGEKVFLECVQDMDHENMFWYRQDPGLGLRLIYFSYDVKMKEKGDIPEGYSVSREKKERFSLILESASTNQTSMYLCASSPGGRGPEVTYEQYFGPGTRLTVT.

This clone came up once. The chain combines TRBV7-9 with TRBJ2-7; D is perhaps TRBD1 (7 bases). The germline V and J ends were trimmed by 5 bases and 6 bases, with 11 bases remaining between them. Germline assignment: CDR1 SEHNR and CDR2 FQNEAQ (reference sequence). The CDR3 extends over 12 amino acids. In nucleotides, the CDR3 is TGTGCCAGCAGCCCCCAGGGGGGCGAGCAGTACTTC. It codes for CASSPQGGEQYF.

This rearrangement joins TRBV28 to TRBJ2-2; D unresolved. V lost 5 bases and J lost 11, with 12 bases in between. Germline V gives CDR1 MDHEN, CDR2 SYDVKM. The CDR3 totals 12 residues. Written as DNA, the CDR3 is TGTGCCAGCAGTCTTGGACGTCATGAGCTGTTTTTT. Its translation: CASSLGRHELFF. Full variable domain (missing parts from reference TRBV28 and TRBJ2-2): DVKVTQSSRYLVKRTGEKVFLECVQDMDHENMFWYRQDPGLGLRLIYFSYDVKMKEKGDIPEGYSVSREKKERFSLILESASTNQTSMYLCASSLGRHELFFGEGSRLTVL.

In this sample, this clone turned up once. This sequence joins TRBV29-1 and TRBJ2-7; possible D gene TRBD1, 6 bases. V lost 4 bases, J lost 4 bases, and 14 bases lay in between. Per the germline V gene, CDR1 is SQVTM and CDR2 is ANQGSEA. There are 13 residues in the CDR3. The CDR3 region is CSVAGRGPYEQYF. In DNA form, the CDR3 reads TGCAGCGTTGCCGGCAGGGGCCCGTACGAGCAGTACTTC.

In DNA form, the CDR3 reads TGTGCCAGCCGGGAGACTAGCGGGACCACAGATACGCAGTATTTT. Translating it yields CASRETSGTTDTQYF. V is TRBV28 and J is TRBJ2-3; 11 bases fit TRBD2. Germline V CDR1 and CDR2: MDHEN, SYDVKM. With 8 bases clipped from V and 2 bases from J, the junction kept 6 bases outside the gene matches. This CDR3 region has 15 residues.

As to this clone: Other DNA variants within this sample encode the same CDR3. The chain combines TRBV27 with TRBJ1-1; no firm D call. Germline values: CDR1 MNHEY, CDR2 SMNVEV (reference sequence). The V and J ends lost 1 base and 3 bases respectively, with 9 bases between them. This CDR3 is built from 14 residues. The CDR3 loop is CASSLFRGDTEAFF. In nucleotides, the CDR3 is TGTGCCAGCAGTTTATTCCGCGGGGACACTGAAGCTTTCTTT.

The V gene is TRBV21-1, the J gene TRBJ2-5. TRBV21-1 is an annotated pseudogene. The CDR3 runs 14 residues. CDR3 protein: CASSKGKQQETQYF. In nucleotides, the CDR3 is TGTGCCAGCAGCAAAGGAAAGCAGCAAGAGACCCAGTACTTC.

With respect to this clone: Other DNA sequences in this sample translate to the same CDR3. The chain recombines TRBV19 with TRBJ2-3; TRBD2 is a possible D gene (5 bases). Germline V gene sequence: CDR1 LNHDA, CDR2 SQIVND (reference sequence). V gave up 0 bases and J gave up 5 bases, with 6 bases separating them. The CDR3 length is 13 residues. The CDR3 DNA follows: TGTGCCAGTAGTATAGATCGGGAAGATACGCAGTATTTT. Protein: CASSIDREDTQYF.

The chain recombines TRBV30 with TRBJ2-7; unclear D gene. The ends were cut back, 3 bases at V and 1 base at J, with 7 bases in the middle. The CDR3 loop spans 12 amino acids. Germline V gives CDR1 GTSNPN, CDR2 SVGIG (reference sequence). The CDR3 DNA follows: TGTGCCTGGAGGGGTTTTTCCTACGAGCAGTACTTC. Amino acids: CAWRGFSYEQYF. Looking up the rest from reference TRBV30 and TRBJ2-7 gives the full variable domain: SQTIHQWPATLVQPVGSPLSLECTVEGTSNPNLYWYRQAAGRGLQLLFYSVGIGQISSEVPQNLSASRPQDRQFILSSKKLLLSDSGFYLCAWRGFSYEQYFGPGTRLTVT.

The CDR3 here is CASSMTGGAETQYF. In DNA form, the CDR3 reads TGTGCCAGCAGCATGACAGGGGGCGCAGAGACCCAGTACTTC. The gene calls are TRBV7-9 and TRBJ2-5; 10 nucleotides align to TRBD1. The germline CDR1 and CDR2 sequences are SEHNR and FQNEAQ (reference sequence). The CDR3 extends over 14 amino acids. Unmatched junction bases numbered 4, after V lost 5 bases and J lost 4 bases.

The rearrangement joins TRBV5-4 to TRBJ2-5, with D uncertain. The CDR3 is made up of 12 amino acids. Germline V gives CDR1 SGHNT, CDR2 YYREEE (reference sequence). V was shortened by 0 bases and J by 5 bases, with 5 bases between the two germline ends. Written as DNA, the CDR3 is TGTGCCAGCAGCTTGGGCTGGGAGACCCAGTACTTC. It codes for CASSLGWETQYF.